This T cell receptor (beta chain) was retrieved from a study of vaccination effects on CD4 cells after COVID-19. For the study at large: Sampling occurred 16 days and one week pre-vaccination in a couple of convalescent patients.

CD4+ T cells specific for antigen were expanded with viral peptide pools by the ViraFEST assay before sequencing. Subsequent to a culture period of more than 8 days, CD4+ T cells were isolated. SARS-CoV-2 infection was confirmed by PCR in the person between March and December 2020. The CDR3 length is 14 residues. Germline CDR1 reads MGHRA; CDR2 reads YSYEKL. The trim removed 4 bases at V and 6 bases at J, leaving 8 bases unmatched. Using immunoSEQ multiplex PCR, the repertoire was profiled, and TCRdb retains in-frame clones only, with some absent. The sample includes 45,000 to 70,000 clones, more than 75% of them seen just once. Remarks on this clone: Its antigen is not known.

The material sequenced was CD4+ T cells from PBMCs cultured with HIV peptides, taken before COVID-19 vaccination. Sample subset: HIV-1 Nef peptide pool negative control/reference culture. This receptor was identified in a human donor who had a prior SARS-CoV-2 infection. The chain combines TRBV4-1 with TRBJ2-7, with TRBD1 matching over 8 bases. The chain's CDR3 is CASSRGQAGGEQYF. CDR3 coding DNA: TGCGCCAGCAGCCGGGGACAGGCAGGGGGCGAGCAGTACTTC.